This T cell receptor beta chain was found in a study of tumor-infiltrating lymphocytes in oesophageal squamous cell carcinoma. TCRdb independently ran MiXCR on the PCR reads; one entry per CDR3 protein. This table has about 20,000 distinct CDR3 sequences, about 42% appearing once. This clonotype was detected many times. The CDR3 is 15 amino acids. The V segment lost 4 bases and the J segment 3 bases; nucleotides outside the gene matches: 6. The germline CDR1 and CDR2 sequences are SGHRS and YFSETQ. The V call is TRBV5-1, the J call TRBJ2-2; 7 bases fit TRBD2. This TCR came from a female donor with esophageal squamous cell carcinoma. The sample taken for sequencing was normal esophageal tissue next to the tumor. The CDR3 loop reads CASSKSGDHTGELFF. DNA of the CDR3: TGCGCCAGCAGCAAAAGCGGGGACCACACCGGGGAGCTGTTTTTT. Full variable domain (missing parts from reference TRBV5-1 and TRBJ2-2): KAGVTQTPRYLIKTRGQQVTLSCSPISGHRSVSWYQQTPGQGLQFLFEYFSETQRNKGNFPGRFSGRQFSNSRSEMNVSTLELGDSALYLCASSKSGDHTGELFFGEGSRLTVL.